This T cell receptor (beta chain) was recovered during a study of response to subunit inactivated influenza vaccine. The CDR3 runs to 11 residues. Between the trimmed V and J ends, which lost 5 bases and 2 bases, there was a span of 4 bases. Per the germline V gene, CDR1 is MDHEN and CDR2 is SYDVKM. TCRdb re-called the RT-PCR reads through MiXCR, storing one row per CDR3 protein. The sample contains over 150,000 distinct CDR3 sequences, roughly 10% of which appear only once. The chain carries TRBV28 and TRBJ2-7; no clear D gene. The TCR originated in a man aged 50-75 years who received an inactivated influenza vaccine. The sample consisted of CD8+ T cells sorted from PBMCs, taken 23 to 25 months after vaccination. The CDR3 region is CASSTAYEQYF. CDR3 DNA: TGTGCCAGCAGTACCGCCTACGAGCAGTACTTC.